Listed here are 21 T cell receptor beta chains from one sample, sequenced in a study of human T cells and chemical hapten exposure. Regarding time point: patch test 1, 2 weeks after DPC sensitization. Treatment noted: therapeutic diphenylcyclopropenone sensitization with weekly scalp DPC. TCRdb reprocessed the RACE reads via MiXCR and lists one record per CDR3 protein. Of approximately 400,000 distinct CDR3 sequences in the sample, approximately 4.4% are singletons; the top ten hold approximately 2.1%. Sequenced material: whole blood, taken in connection with sensitization to the hapten diphenylcyclopropenone (DPC). Receptor source: a woman in her forties or fifties with alopecia areata. Some clones in this sample may be carry-over from other donors' samples.

There are a few counts of this clonotype. This rearrangement joins TRBV29-1 to TRBJ2-6, with TRBD1 identical over 7 bases. With 2 bases clipped from V and 0 bases from J, the junction kept 4 bases outside the gene matches. There are 16 residues in the CDR3. Germline assignment: CDR1 SQVTM and CDR2 ANQGSEA. The CDR3: CSVEWDSISGANVLTF. In DNA, the CDR3 is TGCAGCGTTGAATGGGACAGCATCTCTGGGGCCAACGTCCTGACTTTC.

This clonotype was counted at least ten times. V and J are TRBV11-2 and TRBJ2-3; unclear D gene. In germline, CDR1 is SGHAT, CDR2 FQNNGV. The V gene lost 4 bases and the J gene lost 6 bases, with 8 bases spanning the gap. This CDR3 has 12 amino acids. The CDR3 sequence: CASSYTDDTQYF. Written as DNA, the CDR3 is TGTGCCAGCAGCTATACCGACGATACGCAGTATTTT.

This clonotype came up many times. V is TRBV20-1 and J is TRBJ1-1; 7 nucleotides align to TRBD1. CDR3 length: 13 residues. The germline CDR1 and CDR2 sequences are DFQATT and SNEGSKA (reference sequence). V trimming: 5 bases; J trimming: 5 bases; junction bases outside the gene matches: 8. CDR3 in DNA: TGCAGTGCTCCGAAACAGGGGAGGACTGAAGCTTTCTTT. Translation: CSAPKQGRTEAFF.

The sample holds many counts of this clonotype. The chain uses TRBV6-2 or TRBV6-3 and TRBJ1-1, with a possible D match to TRBD1 (5 bases). Trimming stripped 2 bases from V and 4 bases from J, with 20 bases between. This CDR3 is built from 17 residues. Germline V gene sequence: CDR1 MNHEY, CDR2 SVGEGT. CDR3 DNA: TGTGCCAGCAGTTACGTGCGCTACCCGGGACGGATCACTGAAGCTTTCTTT. It yields the protein CASSYVRYPGRITEAFF.

This clonotype was detected only a few times. The chain employs TRBV12-3 or TRBV12-4 and TRBJ2-6, with D possibly being TRBD1 or TRBD2 (5 bases each). This CDR3 region has 15 residues. V lost 8 bases and J lost 0, with 11 bases in between. The CDR3 is CASLGVHSGANVLTF. For the CDR3, the DNA is TGTGCCAGCTTGGGGGTGCACTCTGGGGCCAACGTCCTGACTTTC.

This clonotype was detected only a few times. The rearrangement uses TRBV25-1 and TRBJ2-3; 7 bases fit TRBD2. Germline V lookup: CDR1 MGHDK, CDR2 SYGVNS. Trimming cost V 9 bases and J 4 bases; bases outside gene matches: 13. The CDR3 sequence is 15 residues long. The CDR3 nucleotides read TGTGCCAGGCCGCTCAGCGGGGAAGGGGCAGATACGCAGTATTTT. It is translated as CARPLSGEGADTQYF.

This clonotype was picked up many times. The chain uses TRBV29-1 and TRBJ1-1; D is unclear. Germline V lookup: CDR1 SQVTM, CDR2 ANQGSEA. The germline V and J ends were trimmed by 4 bases and 3 bases, with 9 bases remaining between them. This CDR3 spans 12 amino acids. CDR3: CSVANGYTEAFF. The CDR3 DNA sequence: TGCAGCGTTGCGAACGGCTACACTGAAGCTTTCTTT.

In this sample, this clonotype turned up many times. The V call is TRBV7-2, the J call TRBJ1-1; no clear D. From germline, CDR1 is SGHTA and CDR2 FQGNSA. The CDR3 has 13 amino acids. Trimming took off 1 base at V and 5 bases at J, with 8 bases between the two ends. For the CDR3, the DNA is TGTGCCAGCAGCTTAGGTCTGGAGACTGAAGCTTTCTTT. This sequence encodes CASSLGLETEAFF.

This clonotype showed up just a few times. The chain links TRBV3-1 to TRBJ2-3, with D perhaps being TRBD1 or TRBD2 (5 bases each). V was trimmed by 2 bases and J by 5 bases, leaving 11 bases between them. Looked up from germline, CDR1 is LGHDT and CDR2 is YNNKEL (reference sequence). The CDR3 is made up of 14 amino acids. The CDR3 spells CASSQPARGDTQYF. CDR3 sequence (DNA): TGTGCCAGCAGCCAACCCGCGAGGGGAGATACGCAGTATTTT.

This clonotype was picked up a small number of times. The chain uses TRBV11-2 and TRBJ1-1; D gene ambiguous. V lost 8 bases and J lost 4, with 11 bases in between. CDR1 is SGHAT and CDR2 is FQNNGV in the germline V gene. The CDR3 loop spans 12 amino acids. The CDR3 sequence is CASAPISTEAFF. The CDR3 nucleotides read TGTGCCAGCGCCCCTATTAGCACTGAAGCTTTCTTT.

This clonotype was detected many times. The chain couples TRBV13 to TRBJ2-1; 9 bases line up with TRBD2. Germline values: CDR1 PRHDT, CDR2 FYEKMQ (reference sequence). The CDR3 sequence is 15 residues long. V was pared by 4 bases and J by 4 bases, with 5 bases of the junction left unmatched. The CDR3 loop reads CASSSHSGSYNEQFF. The CDR3 nucleotides are TGTGCCAGCAGCTCCCATAGCGGGAGTTACAATGAGCAGTTCTTC.

At least ten counts were recorded for this clonotype. This rearrangement joins TRBV2 to TRBJ1-1; a weak D match, TRBD1 (5 bases). CDR1 SNHLY and CDR2 FYNNEI come from the germline V gene. This CDR3 has 15 residues. Trimming pared 7 bases from V and 0 bases from J, leaving 15 bases between. The CDR3 DNA follows: TGTGCCAGCAATAAGGCGGGACTCCTGAACACTGAAGCTTTCTTT. Amino acid sequence: CASNKAGLLNTEAFF.

The rearrangement links TRBV12-3 or TRBV12-4 to TRBJ2-7; D ambiguous. The CDR3 spans 12 residues. The V and J ends lost 6 bases and 5 bases respectively, with 11 bases between them. CDR3 region: CASRFALHEQYF. The CDR3 DNA is TGTGCCAGCAGGTTCGCTCTCCACGAGCAGTACTTC.

This clonotype was seen at least ten times. This chain uses TRBV11-2 with TRBJ1-1; no clear D gene. V shed 4 bases and J shed 3 bases, with 9 bases lying between them. In germline, CDR1 is SGHAT, CDR2 FQNNGV. The CDR3 is 13 residues long. The CDR3: CASSSITYTEAFF. CDR3 DNA: TGTGCCAGCAGCTCGATCACCTACACTGAAGCTTTCTTT.

Ten or more counts support this clonotype. The gene calls are TRBV5-6 and TRBJ1-1; tentatively, D is TRBD1 (5 bases). The CDR3 loop spans 12 amino acids. V lost 2 bases to trimming and J lost 6 bases, with 8 bases between them. Germline CDR1 is SGHDT and CDR2 is YYEEEE. CDR3 region: CASSFSRAEAFF. The CDR3 coding sequence is TGTGCCAGCAGCTTTAGCAGGGCTGAAGCTTTCTTT.

This clonotype occurred a few times. The CDR3 nucleotides read TGCAGTGCTTGTACAGGGGCCAACGTCCTGACTTTC. Protein sequence: CSACTGANVLTF. V gene TRBV20-1 combines with J gene TRBJ2-6; D gene uncertain. This CDR3 is 12 amino acids long. Germline assignment: CDR1 DFQATT and CDR2 SNEGSKA (reference sequence). The V and J ends lost 5 bases and 4 bases respectively, with 6 bases between them.

This clonotype was seen many times. The rearrangement uses TRBV30 and TRBJ1-1, with D perhaps TRBD1 (6 bases). The CDR3 consists of 13 residues. The germline V gene has CDR1 GTSNPN and CDR2 SVGIG (reference sequence). Deletions cut 1 base from V and 8 bases from J, with 14 bases between. The CDR3 loop reads CAWSGETGSEAFF. CDR3 DNA: TGTGCCTGGAGTGGAGAAACAGGGAGCGAAGCTTTCTTT.

This chain connects TRBV5-5 to TRBJ1-5; TRBD1 might be the D (6 bases). The CDR3 consists of 15 residues. V was shortened by 0 bases and J by 6 bases, with 13 bases between the two germline ends. Germline V CDR1 and CDR2: SGHKS, YYEKEE (reference sequence). The CDR3 DNA reads TGTGCCAGCAGCTTGGGGGGGCGAGGTAGTCAGCCCCAGCATTTT. It encodes CASSLGGRGSQPQHF.

This clonotype came up once. A much larger clonotype is one base distant, so this may be a read error. The V call is TRBV29-1, the J call TRBJ1-1; D unresolved. Germline CDR1 and CDR2: SQVTM and ANQGSEA. This CDR3 is built from 15 residues. CDR3 residues: CGVAFSGRYRTEAFF. DNA of the CDR3: TGCGGCGTTGCCTTTTCCGGCCGGTATCGAACTGAAGCTTTCTTT.

In its sample, this clonotype was seen many times. The genes are TRBV27 and TRBJ1-5; no clear D gene. V lost 7 bases to trimming and J lost 1 base, with 14 bases between them. The CDR3 runs 15 residues. Germline assignment: CDR1 MNHEY and CDR2 SMNVEV (reference sequence). The CDR3 loop reads CASTPSGISNQPQHF. The CDR3 bases are TGTGCCAGCACCCCCTCTGGGATCAGCAATCAGCCCCAGCATTTT.

The V call is TRBV5-1, the J call TRBJ2-3, with TRBD1 matching over 8 bases. With V trimmed by 8 bases and J by 4 bases, 9 bases remained unmatched. Looked up from germline, CDR1 is SGHRS and CDR2 is YFSETQ. The CDR3 is 14 residues long. CDR3 protein: CASFQDRVADTQYF. DNA of the CDR3: TGCGCCAGTTTCCAGGACAGGGTAGCAGATACGCAGTATTTT.